This TCR beta chain was identified during a study of PD-1 blockade in mismatch repair-deficient tumors. Across the whole study: Patients had approximately 11 mismatch repair-deficient cancer types, all previously treated and progressing.

TCRdb's table, derived via immunoSEQ multiplex PCR, lists solely in-frame clones and lacks some. The sample records tens of thousands of clones, around 85% being singletons. Concerning this clone: Antigen specificity is unknown.

Study results and limitations: Tumor-resident clones, often undetectable pretreatment in blood, expanded then contracted after pembrolizumab.

All patients were mismatch repair deficient, assessed by either PCR or immunohistochemistry. A few pembrolizumab responders had their TCRs sequenced. Germline CDR1 reads SGHNT; CDR2 reads YYREEE (reference sequence). V lost 5 bases, J lost 3 bases, and 8 bases stayed unmatched. The CDR3 extends over 15 amino acids. The J gene is TRBJ2-7, the V gene TRBV5-4; 10 bases map to TRBD2. This receptor was obtained from an adult with mismatch repair-deficient cancer. The material sequenced was peripheral blood, taken 12 weeks after starting pembrolizumab. The CDR3 reads CASSQAGGYIYEQYF. CDR3 DNA sequence: TGTGCCAGCAGTCAAGCGGGAGGGTACATCTACGAGCAGTACTTC.